This T cell receptor (beta chain) was retrieved from a study of T cell repertoires in cytomegalovirus infection. Looking at the study overall: Indications of both CMV infection and matching HLA type were provided by public TCR beta signatures.

Germline CDR1 and CDR2: LNHDA and SQIVND (reference sequence). The V end lost 3 bases, the J end lost 5 bases, and 19 bases lay between the germline ends. The CDR3 sequence is 16 residues long. TCRdb re-derived calls from the reads in MiXCR, one entry per CDR3 protein. The sample yields roughly 280,000 distinct CDR3 sequences, approximately 8.3% seen once. The chain carries TRBV19 and TRBJ1-2; D perhaps matches TRBD1 (6 bases). This sequence originates from a human donor in good health (CMV status not recorded). Some clones in this sample may be carry-over from other donors' samples. What was sequenced was PBMCs. The CDR3 loop reads CASSILRGEGSYGYTF. The CDR3 nucleotides are TGTGCCAGTAGTATCCTCAGGGGAGAGGGTAGTTATGGCTACACCTTC. The full variable domain, rest sourced from reference TRBV19 and TRBJ1-2, is DGGITQSPKYLFRKEGQNVTLSCEQNLNHDAMYWYRQDPGQGLRLIYYSQIVNDFQKGDIAEGYSVSREKKESFPLTVTSAQKNPTAFYLCASSILRGEGSYGYTFGSGTRLTVV.